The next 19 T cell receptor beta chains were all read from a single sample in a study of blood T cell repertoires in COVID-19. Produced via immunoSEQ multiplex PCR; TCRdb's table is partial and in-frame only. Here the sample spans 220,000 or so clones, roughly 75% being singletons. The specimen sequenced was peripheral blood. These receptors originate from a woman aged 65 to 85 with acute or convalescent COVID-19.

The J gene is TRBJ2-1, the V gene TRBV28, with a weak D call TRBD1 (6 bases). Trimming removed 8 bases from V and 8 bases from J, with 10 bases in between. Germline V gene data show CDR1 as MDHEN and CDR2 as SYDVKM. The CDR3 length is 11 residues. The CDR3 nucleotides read TGTGCCAGCTCCAGGGGCTATGAGCAGTTCTTC. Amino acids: CASSRGYEQFF.

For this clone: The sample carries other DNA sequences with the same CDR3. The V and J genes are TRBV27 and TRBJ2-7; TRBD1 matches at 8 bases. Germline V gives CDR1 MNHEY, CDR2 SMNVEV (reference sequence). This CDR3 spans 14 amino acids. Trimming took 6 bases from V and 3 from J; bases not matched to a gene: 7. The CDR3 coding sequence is TGTGCCAGCAGCCTAGGGACAGGTATCTACGAGCAGTACTTC. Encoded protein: CASSLGTGIYEQYF.

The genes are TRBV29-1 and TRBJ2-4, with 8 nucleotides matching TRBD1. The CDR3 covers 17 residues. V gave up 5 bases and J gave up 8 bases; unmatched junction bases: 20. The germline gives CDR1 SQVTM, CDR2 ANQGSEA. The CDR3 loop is CSVLVLQGAPIGDIQYF. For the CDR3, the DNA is TGCAGCGTTCTCGTCTTGCAGGGGGCCCCGATTGGTGACATTCAGTACTTC.

In DNA, the CDR3 is TGTGCCAGCAGCCCCAGGGGTTCCACTGAAGCTTTCTTT. The encoded protein is CASSPRGSTEAFF. V is TRBV6-5 and J is TRBJ1-1, with a possible D match to TRBD1 (6 bases). The V and J ends lost 6 bases and 4 bases respectively, with 12 bases between them. Germline V lookup: CDR1 MNHEY, CDR2 SVGAGI. The CDR3 runs to 13 residues.

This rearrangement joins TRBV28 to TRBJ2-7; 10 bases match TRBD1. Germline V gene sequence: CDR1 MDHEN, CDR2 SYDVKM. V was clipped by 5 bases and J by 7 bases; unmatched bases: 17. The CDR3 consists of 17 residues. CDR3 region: CASSPNRPGTGAGEQYF. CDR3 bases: TGTGCCAGCAGTCCTAATCGACCGGGGACAGGGGCTGGAGAGCAGTACTTC. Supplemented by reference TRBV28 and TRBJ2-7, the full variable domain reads DVKVTQSSRYLVKRTGEKVFLECVQDMDHENMFWYRQDPGLGLRLIYFSYDVKMKEKGDIPEGYSVSREKKERFSLILESASTNQTSMYLCASSPNRPGTGAGEQYFGPGTRLTVT.

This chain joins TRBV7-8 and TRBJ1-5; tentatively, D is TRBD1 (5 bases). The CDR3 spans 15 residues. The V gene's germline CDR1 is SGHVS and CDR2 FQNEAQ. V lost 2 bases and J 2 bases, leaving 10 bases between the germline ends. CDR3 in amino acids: CASSLPGPGNQPQHF. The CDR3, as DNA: TGTGCCAGCAGCTTACCAGGGCCCGGCAATCAGCCCCAGCATTTT.

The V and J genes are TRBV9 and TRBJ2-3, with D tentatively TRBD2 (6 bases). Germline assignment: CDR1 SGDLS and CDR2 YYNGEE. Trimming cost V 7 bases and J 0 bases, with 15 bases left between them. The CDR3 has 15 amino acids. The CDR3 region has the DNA TGTGCCAGCTCCACTGGAGGGACCAGCACAGATACGCAGTATTTT. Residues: CASSTGGTSTDTQYF.

The chain's CDR3 is CASSETSSGGYTF. The CDR3 bases are TGTGCCAGCAGTGAAACTTCATCGGGGGGCTACACCTTC. The rearrangement uses TRBV2 and TRBJ1-2; no clear D. CDR3 length: 13 amino acids. Between the trimmed V and J ends, which lost 2 bases and 8 bases, there was a span of 12 bases. Germline lookup yields CDR1 SNHLY and CDR2 FYNNEI.

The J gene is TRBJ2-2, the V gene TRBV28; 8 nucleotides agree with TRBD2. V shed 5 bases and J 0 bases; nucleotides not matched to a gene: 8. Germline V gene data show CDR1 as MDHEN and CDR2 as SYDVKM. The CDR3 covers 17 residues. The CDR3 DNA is TGTGCCAGCAGTGCGTATCGACTAGCGTCGAACACCGGGGAGCTGTTTTTT. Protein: CASSAYRLASNTGELFF.

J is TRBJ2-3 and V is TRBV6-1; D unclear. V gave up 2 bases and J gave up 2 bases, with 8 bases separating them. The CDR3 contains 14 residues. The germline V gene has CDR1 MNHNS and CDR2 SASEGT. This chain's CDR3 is CASSELASTDTQYF. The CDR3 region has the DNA TGTGCCAGCAGTGAACTGGCATCCACAGATACGCAGTATTTT.

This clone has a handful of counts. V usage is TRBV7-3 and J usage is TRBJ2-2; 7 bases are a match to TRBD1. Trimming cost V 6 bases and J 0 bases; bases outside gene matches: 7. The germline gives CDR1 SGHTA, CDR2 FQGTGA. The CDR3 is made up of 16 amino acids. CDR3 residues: CASSGSGTANTGELFF. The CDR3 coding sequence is TGTGCCAGCAGTGGGTCCGGGACAGCGAACACCGGGGAGCTGTTTTTT.

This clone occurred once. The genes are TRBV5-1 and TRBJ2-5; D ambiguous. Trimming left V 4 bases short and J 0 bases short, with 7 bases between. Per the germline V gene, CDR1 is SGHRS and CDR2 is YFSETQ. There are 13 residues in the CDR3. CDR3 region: CASSPSNQETQYF. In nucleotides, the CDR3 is TGCGCCAGCAGCCCAAGCAACCAAGAGACCCAGTACTTC.

The CDR3 sequence: CASTEYPDTQYF. Written as DNA, the CDR3 is TGTGCCAGCACCGAGTACCCAGATACGCAGTATTTT. The rearrangement joins TRBV12-3 or TRBV12-4 to TRBJ2-3; D is unresolved. The V end lost 7 bases, the J end lost 4 bases, and 9 bases lay between the germline ends. The CDR3 is made up of 12 amino acids.

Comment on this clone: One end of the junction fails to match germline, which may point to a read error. The CDR3 sequence is CASTYAGNTEAFF. CDR3 DNA: TGTGCCAGCACTTACGCGGGGAACACTGAAGCTTTCTTT. V usage is TRBV6-5 and J usage is TRBJ1-1; no firm D call. Looked up from germline, CDR1 is MNHEY and CDR2 is SVGAGI. CDR3 length: 13 residues.

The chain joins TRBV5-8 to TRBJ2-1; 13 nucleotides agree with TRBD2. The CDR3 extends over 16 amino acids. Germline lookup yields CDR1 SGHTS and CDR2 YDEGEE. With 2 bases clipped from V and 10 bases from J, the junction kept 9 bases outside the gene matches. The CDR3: CASSFGLAGVVDEQFF. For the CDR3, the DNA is TGTGCCAGCAGCTTCGGACTAGCGGGAGTTGTGGACGAGCAGTTCTTC.

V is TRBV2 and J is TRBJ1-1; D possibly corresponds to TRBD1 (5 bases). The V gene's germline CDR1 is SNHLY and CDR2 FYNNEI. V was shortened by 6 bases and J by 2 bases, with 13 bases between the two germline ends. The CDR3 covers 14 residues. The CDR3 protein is CASREGSVNTEAFF. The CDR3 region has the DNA TGTGCCAGCAGGGAGGGGTCGGTAAACACTGAAGCTTTCTTT.

The CDR3 protein is CASSPWQQGGEQFF. In nucleotides, the CDR3 is TGTGCCAGCAGCCCCTGGCAACAGGGTGGTGAGCAGTTCTTC. This chain connects TRBV14 to TRBJ2-1; perhaps TRBD1 as D (6 bases). Germline lookup yields CDR1 SGHDN and CDR2 FVKESK. CDR3 length: 14 residues. V was shortened by 4 bases and J by 9 bases, with 16 bases between the two germline ends.

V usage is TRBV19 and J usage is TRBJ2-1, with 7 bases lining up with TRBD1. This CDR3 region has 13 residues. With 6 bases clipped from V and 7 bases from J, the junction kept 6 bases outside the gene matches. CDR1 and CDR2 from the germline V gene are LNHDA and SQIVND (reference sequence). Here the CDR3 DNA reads TGTGCCAGTAGGGACAGGTTTGGGAATGAGCAGTTCTTC. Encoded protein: CASRDRFGNEQFF. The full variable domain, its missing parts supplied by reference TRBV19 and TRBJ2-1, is DGGITQSPKYLFRKEGQNVTLSCEQNLNHDAMYWYRQDPGQGLRLIYYSQIVNDFQKGDIAEGYSVSREKKESFPLTVTSAQKNPTAFYLCASRDRFGNEQFFGPGTRLTVL.

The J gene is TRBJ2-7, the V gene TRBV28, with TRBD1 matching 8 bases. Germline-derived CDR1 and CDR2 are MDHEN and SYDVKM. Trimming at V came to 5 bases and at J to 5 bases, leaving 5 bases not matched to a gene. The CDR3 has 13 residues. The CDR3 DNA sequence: TGTGCCAGCAGTCGGCAGGGGGCCCACGAGCAGTACTTC. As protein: CASSRQGAHEQYF.